A selection of T cell receptor beta chains follows, all from one sample in a study of cytomegalovirus exposure and HLA in healthy donors. Method: immunoSEQ multiplex PCR; TCRdb's copy keeps in-frame clones and lacks some. The table records some 170,000 clones, roughly 79% of them present only once. Input material: PBMCs. These receptors were taken from a man aged 35 to 55 in good health and CMV-seropositive. CDR3s include the opening cysteine and the closing phenylalanine or tryptophan. The order of the fields is clone size, V gene, D gene, J gene, CDR3 protein, CDR3 DNA. The D gene is left open where the match is weak. Only some rows state a clone size, as once, few, many or a class for expanded clones.

NA	TRBV6-1	TRBD1	TRBJ2-5	CASSDRTGGTGETQYF	TGTGCCAGCAGTGATCGGACAGGGGGCACGGGAGAGACCCAGTACTTC
NA	TRBV2	TRBD2	TRBJ2-1	CASSVDGRALANEQFF	TGTGCCAGCAGTGTGGACGGGAGGGCCCTTGCGAATGAGCAGTTCTTC
NA	TRBV7-9	NA	TRBJ2-1	CASISGGSGDNEQFF	TGTGCCAGCATCTCGGGTGGGAGTGGGGACAATGAGCAGTTCTTC
NA	TRBV6-4	TRBD2	TRBJ2-1	CASSDTSSGHNEQFF	TGTGCCAGCAGTGACACGTCTAGCGGCCACAATGAGCAGTTCTTC
NA	TRBV27	NA	TRBJ1-2	CASTSQVNYGYTF	TGTGCCAGCACCAGTCAGGTGAACTATGGCTACACCTTC
few	TRBV30	TRBD1	TRBJ1-3	CAWSANRGPGNTIYF	TGTGCCTGGAGTGCGAACAGGGGGCCCGGAAACACCATATATTTT
NA	TRBV27	TRBD1	TRBJ2-4	CASRFRQGGIQYF	TGTGCCAGCAGATTTCGACAGGGGGGAATTCAGTACTTC
NA	TRBV2	NA	TRBJ1-2	CASSETQGGYGYTF	TGTGCCAGCAGTGAAACTCAGGGAGGCTATGGCTACACCTTC
NA	TRBV15	NA	TRBJ2-2	CATSRGKGSNTGELFF	TGTGCCACCAGCAGAGGAAAGGGGTCGAACACCGGGGAGCTGTTTTTT
few	TRBV2	TRBD1	TRBJ2-7	CASTRWTGGYEQYF	TGTGCCAGCACCCGCTGGACAGGCGGGTACGAGCAGTACTTC
few	TRBV19	TRBD1	TRBJ2-5	CASSIGGTGKETQYF	TGTGCCAGTAGTATAGGGGGGACAGGAAAAGAGACCCAGTACTTC
NA	TRBV5-4	NA	TRBJ2-3	CASSQPRGTADTQYF	TGTGCCAGCAGCCAGCCCCGCGGGACGGCAGATACGCAGTATTTT
NA	TRBV5-1	NA	TRBJ2-3	CASSLLATDTQYF	TGCGCCAGCAGCTTGCTGGCCACAGATACGCAGTATTTT
few	TRBV27	TRBD1	TRBJ2-1	CASSSRTGSNEQFF	TGTGCCAGCAGTTCACGGACAGGGAGCAATGAGCAGTTCTTC
few	TRBV21-1	NA	TRBJ1-1	CASSNEGAGGGNTEAFF	TGTGCCAGCAGCAACGAAGGGGCAGGGGGAGGGAACACTGAAGCTTTCTTT
NA	TRBV5-1	NA	TRBJ1-2	CASSLASPGSGYTF	TGCGCCAGCAGCTTGGCCAGTCCTGGCTCTGGCTACACCTTC